A single sample gave rise to the 30 T cell receptor beta chains below, sequenced in a study of cytomegalovirus exposure and HLA in healthy donors (dated by TCRdb to about 2017). The library relied on the immunoSEQ multiplex PCR assay. For the multiplex PCR, a mixture combining 60 forward primers for TCR Vbeta segments and 13 reverse primers for TCR Jbeta segments was used. TCRdb mirrors the immuneACCESS table, restricted to in-frame sequences. Some clones are absent from its copies; in checked studies, under half trace to an unresolved V gene, and the reason for the others is unknown. The sample table records around 190,000 clones; 60% to 80% of these occur just once. About 3% of the sample lies in the top ten. Sequencing was done on a sample of PBMCs. The origin of the receptors is a woman aged 25 to 39 in good health and CMV-seropositive.

V and J are TRBV5-4 and TRBJ2-3; 7 bases line up with TRBD2. Germline V gene sequence: CDR1 SGHNT, CDR2 YYREEE (reference sequence). The CDR3 covers 16 residues. The V and J ends lost 0 bases and 5 bases, in that order; junction bases with no gene match: 9. The CDR3, as DNA: TGTGCCAGCAGCTTGGGGGGGGGTACGGTCTTAGATACGCAGTATTTT. Amino acids: CASSLGGGTVLDTQYF. Full variable domain (missing parts from reference TRBV5-4 and TRBJ2-3): ETGVTQSPTHLIKTRGQQVTLRCSSQSGHNTVSWYQQALGQGPQFIFQYYREEENGRGNFPPRFSGLQFPNYSSELNVNALELDDSALYLCASSLGGGTVLDTQYFGPGTRLTVL.

In this sample, this clone turned up once. The V call is TRBV7-2, the J call TRBJ2-3; the match to TRBD2 covers 7 bases. The CDR3 sequence is 17 residues long. Germline values: CDR1 SGHTA, CDR2 FQGNSA. The junction had 13 bases not matched to a gene; V was cut back by 5 bases and J by 2 bases. CDR3 residues: CASSPGPSGSSTDTQYF. CDR3 bases: TGTGCCAGCAGCCCAGGCCCTAGCGGAAGCTCCACAGATACGCAGTATTTT.

The chain is built from TRBV15 and TRBJ1-3; 7 bases align to TRBD1. The CDR3 totals 14 residues. With 3 bases clipped from V and 4 bases from J, the junction kept 3 bases outside the gene matches. Looked up from germline, CDR1 is LNHNV and CDR2 is YYDKDF (reference sequence). CDR3 region: CATSSGTAGNTIYF. CDR3 DNA sequence: TGTGCCACCAGCAGCGGGACAGCGGGAAACACCATATATTTT.

In this sample, this clone turned up a few times. The chain joins TRBV7-9 to TRBJ2-3; D is perhaps TRBD2 (6 bases). CDR1 is SEHNR, CDR2 FQNEAQ, per germline (reference sequence). The ends were cut back, 8 bases at V and 2 bases at J, with 20 bases in the middle. The length of the CDR3 is 16 residues. The CDR3 protein is CASFPAGRMDTDTQYF. The CDR3 DNA sequence: TGTGCCAGCTTCCCAGCGGGCCGTATGGACACAGATACGCAGTATTTT.

The V gene is TRBV28, the J gene TRBJ1-2; 8 bases line up with TRBD1. Per the germline V gene, CDR1 is MDHEN and CDR2 is SYDVKM. Unmatched junction bases numbered 9, after V lost 2 bases and J lost 4 bases. The CDR3 has 16 residues. The CDR3 region has the DNA TGTGCCAGCAGTTTAGGCAGGGGGCGGAAGAGCTATGGCTACACCTTC. It translates to CASSLGRGRKSYGYTF.

The chain joins TRBV5-5 to TRBJ1-5; 7 bases align to TRBD1. CDR3 size: 15 residues. After removal of 4 bases from V and 0 bases from J, the junction contained 4 bases not matched to a gene. Germline-derived CDR1 and CDR2 are SGHKS and YYEKEE (reference sequence). This CDR3 reads CASSRGQTSNQPQHF. Written as DNA, the CDR3 is TGTGCCAGCAGCCGGGGACAGACTAGCAATCAGCCCCAGCATTTT.

This chain connects TRBV28 to TRBJ2-7; D is unclear. Between the trimmed V and J ends, which lost 7 bases and 0 bases, there was a span of 16 bases. Germline CDR1 and CDR2: MDHEN and SYDVKM. The CDR3 has 15 amino acids. The CDR3 is CASTLGSVSSYEQYF. In DNA form, the CDR3 reads TGTGCCAGCACTCTCGGGTCAGTAAGCTCCTACGAGCAGTACTTC. Full variable domain (rest looked up from reference TRBV28 and TRBJ2-7): DVKVTQSSRYLVKRTGEKVFLECVQDMDHENMFWYRQDPGLGLRLIYFSYDVKMKEKGDIPEGYSVSREKKERFSLILESASTNQTSMYLCASTLGSVSSYEQYFGPGTRLTVT.

The J gene is TRBJ2-7, the V gene TRBV4-1, with 8 bases that match TRBD2. The J segment lost 0 bases and the V segment lost 1 base, leaving 8 bases of the junction unmatched. CDR3 size: 17 residues. The germline gives CDR1 MGHRA, CDR2 YSYEKL. CDR3 loop: CASSQGSSGTSSYEQYF. The CDR3 region has the DNA TGCGCCAGCAGCCAAGGGAGTAGCGGGACGAGCTCCTACGAGCAGTACTTC.

The chain employs TRBV2 and TRBJ2-2, with TRBD2 identical over 7 bases. In germline, CDR1 is SNHLY, CDR2 FYNNEI. Unmatched junction bases numbered 6, after V lost 4 bases and J lost 1 base. The CDR3 runs to 16 residues. In DNA form, the CDR3 reads TGTGCCAGCAGTGGGGACGGGAGGAGGAACACCGGGGAGCTGTTTTTT. This codes for CASSGDGRRNTGELFF.

The rearrangement uses TRBV21-1 and TRBJ1-2. TRBV21-1 has pseudogene status. CDR3 size: 16 residues. The CDR3 loop reads CASSKYARLQNYGYTF. Written as DNA, the CDR3 is TGTGCCAGCAGCAAATACGCGCGACTGCAAAACTATGGCTACACCTTC.

This chain links TRBV28 with TRBJ1-4; the D gene is possibly TRBD1 (5 bases). V shed 2 bases and J shed 4 bases, with 20 bases lying between them. The CDR3 consists of 18 residues. CDR1 MDHEN and CDR2 SYDVKM come from the germline V gene. The CDR3 here is CASSLPPHHRPFNEKLFF. Here the CDR3 DNA reads TGTGCCAGCAGTTTACCTCCCCATCACAGGCCGTTTAATGAAAAACTGTTTTTT.

This chain uses TRBV7-9 with TRBJ1-1; 7 bases map to TRBD1. With 5 bases clipped from V and 4 bases from J, the junction kept 7 bases outside the gene matches. Germline CDR1 SEHNR, CDR2 FQNEAQ (reference sequence). The CDR3 totals 14 residues. CDR3 sequence: CASSPLAGGTEAFF. In nucleotides, the CDR3 is TGTGCCAGCAGCCCCCTAGCAGGGGGCACTGAAGCTTTCTTT.

This chain links TRBV5-1 with TRBJ2-5; TRBD2 is a possible D gene (6 bases). This CDR3 comprises 15 residues. V was cut by 0 bases and J by 4 bases, with 13 bases left in between. The V gene's germline CDR1 is SGHRS and CDR2 YFSETQ. The CDR3 DNA follows: TGCGCCAGCAGCTTGGAGGGCAGGGAGGCAGAGACCCAGTACTTC. This translates into CASSLEGREAETQYF.

The chain has TRBV20-1 and TRBJ1-5; no clear D gene. V gave up 2 bases and J gave up 6 bases, with 5 bases separating them. The CDR3 sequence is 11 residues long. Germline-derived CDR1 and CDR2 are DFQATT and SNEGSKA (reference sequence). The CDR3 loop reads CSARIGQPQHF. The CDR3 DNA follows: TGCAGTGCTAGAATCGGTCAGCCCCAGCATTTT.

V gene TRBV5-5 combines with J gene TRBJ2-7; 9 nucleotides align to TRBD1. There are 17 residues in the CDR3. Trimming cost V 2 bases and J 0 bases; bases outside gene matches: 9. Germline CDR1 is SGHKS and CDR2 is YYEKEE (reference sequence). CDR3 loop: CASSFTPTGGYSYEQYF. CDR3 in DNA: TGTGCCAGCAGCTTCACTCCGACAGGGGGGTACTCCTACGAGCAGTACTTC.

This clone was recorded only once. At one of its ends the junction is not consistent with the germline gene, which may arise from a read error. The sample has other DNA sequences that encode this CDR3 too. The V gene is TRBV5-8, the J gene TRBJ1-5, with 7 bases lining up with TRBD1. The CDR3 extends over 15 amino acids. Germline V gene data show CDR1 as SGHTS and CDR2 as YDEGEE. The DNA for the CDR3 is TGCGCCAGCAGCTTGAGGGGGCTAAGTGGACAGCCCCAGCATTTT. This encodes CASSLRGLSGQPQHF.

This clone was seen only a few times. The CDR3 DNA reads TGTGCCAGCAGTACCCCACGGACAGGGCTGGGGTCACCCCTCCACTTT. It codes for CASSTPRTGLGSPLHF. V and J are TRBV27 and TRBJ1-6; 8 nucleotides match TRBD1. The V gene's germline CDR1 is MNHEY and CDR2 SMNVEV (reference sequence). Trimming at V came to 5 bases and at J to 10 bases, leaving 13 bases not matched to a gene. This CDR3 region has 16 residues.

The chain recombines TRBV5-6 with TRBJ2-5; a weak D match, TRBD2 (5 bases). The CDR3 loop spans 13 amino acids. The V end lost 0 bases, the J end lost 5 bases, and 8 bases lay between the germline ends. The germline gives CDR1 SGHDT, CDR2 YYEEEE. The CDR3 region is CASSLVGLETQYF. In nucleotides, the CDR3 is TGTGCCAGCAGCTTGGTAGGACTTGAGACCCAGTACTTC.

V and J are TRBV29-1 and TRBJ2-7; the match to TRBD1 covers 8 bases. The V gene's germline CDR1 is SQVTM and CDR2 ANQGSEA. The CDR3 is 13 residues long. After removal of 6 bases from V and 7 bases from J, the junction contained 11 bases not matched to a gene. The chain's CDR3 is CSVKTGDRWEQYF. The CDR3 region has the DNA TGCAGCGTAAAAACCGGGGACAGGTGGGAGCAGTACTTC.

This clone was detected only a few times. The rearrangement links TRBV5-5 to TRBJ2-7, with 9 bases aligning to TRBD1. The CDR3 is 13 amino acids. Germline V lookup: CDR1 SGHKS, CDR2 YYEKEE (reference sequence). J lost 5 bases, V lost 3 bases, and 3 bases had no gene match. CDR3 amino acids: CASSWTGDHEQYF. The DNA of the CDR3 is TGTGCCAGCAGCTGGACAGGGGACCACGAGCAGTACTTC. Drawing the rest from reference TRBV5-5 and TRBJ2-7, the complete variable domain is DAGVTQSPTHLIKTRGQQVTLRCSPISGHKSVSWYQQVLGQGPQFIFQYYEKEERGRGNFPDRFSARQFPNYSSELNVNALLLGDSALYLCASSWTGDHEQYFGPGTRLTVT.

The chain uses TRBV4-1 and TRBJ2-7; TRBD1 is a possible D gene (6 bases). Germline CDR1 reads MGHRA; CDR2 reads YSYEKL. The CDR3 has 12 amino acids. V shed 3 bases and J shed 3 bases, with 6 bases lying between them. The CDR3 region is CASSQDSYEQYF. The CDR3, as DNA: TGCGCCAGCAGCCAGGACAGCTACGAGCAGTACTTC.

The rearrangement uses TRBV7-9 and TRBJ2-2, with unresolved D. Trimming left V 8 bases short and J 5 bases short, with 6 bases between. The germline CDR1 and CDR2 sequences are SEHNR and FQNEAQ (reference sequence). The CDR3 has 11 amino acids. CDR3 DNA sequence: TGTGCCAGCGAAGAGACCGGGGAGCTGTTTTTT. It codes for CASEETGELFF.

J is TRBJ1-1 and V is TRBV27; D gene unclear. From germline, CDR1 is MNHEY and CDR2 SMNVEV (reference sequence). The CDR3 has 12 residues. V was pared by 6 bases and J by 5 bases, with 10 bases between. In nucleotides, the CDR3 is TGTGCCAGCAGCTTCGCGGGGACTGAAGCTTTCTTT. Its protein product is CASSFAGTEAFF.

This clone was seen a handful of times. The chain has TRBV25-1 and TRBJ2-1; 8 bases are shared with TRBD2. There are 17 residues in the CDR3. The ends lost 9 bases at V and 4 bases at J; junction bases unmatched: 17. From germline, CDR1 is MGHDK and CDR2 SYGVNS. The CDR3 region has the DNA TGTGCCAGGGACATACCTGCGGGAGGAGAGGGTTACAATGAGCAGTTCTTC. Its translation: CARDIPAGGEGYNEQFF.

This rearrangement joins TRBV28 to TRBJ2-7; 12 bases fit TRBD2. Looked up from germline, CDR1 is MDHEN and CDR2 is SYDVKM. The length of the CDR3 is 15 residues. V dropped 2 bases and J dropped 3; count of bases not matched to a gene: 2. The CDR3: CASSLPGLAGYEQYF. CDR3 in DNA: TGTGCCAGCAGTTTACCGGGACTAGCGGGCTACGAGCAGTACTTC.

This chain joins TRBV10-1 and TRBJ2-7, with TRBD1 as a possible D gene (5 bases). The CDR3 is 11 residues long. Per germline, CDR1 WNHNN and CDR2 SYGVQD (reference sequence). With 10 bases removed from V and 6 bases from J, the gap between germline ends came to 13 bases. The CDR3 loop is CATQGDGEQYF. The CDR3 nucleotides are TGCGCCACCCAGGGTGACGGCGAGCAGTACTTC.

CDR3 in amino acids: CASGLGEVSKGYTF. CDR3 sequence (DNA): TGCGCCAGCGGCCTCGGCGAGGTGTCGAAGGGCTACACCTTC. The chain is built from TRBV5-1 and TRBJ1-2; D remains unclear. This CDR3 contains 14 residues. Trimming cost V 7 bases and J 8 bases, with 21 bases left between them. The V gene's germline CDR1 is SGHRS and CDR2 YFSETQ.

The sample holds a few counts of this clone. The chain uses TRBV5-4 and TRBJ2-7; D gene unclear. Germline CDR1 is SGHNT and CDR2 is YYREEE (reference sequence). The V end was cut by 4 bases, the J end by 7 bases, with 12 bases between. This CDR3 has 12 residues. The CDR3: CASSLSSREQYF. CDR3 coding DNA: TGTGCCAGCAGCCTGTCCTCCCGTGAGCAGTACTTC. The full variable domain, in which reference TRBV5-4 and TRBJ2-7 provide the parts outside the CDR3, is ETGVTQSPTHLIKTRGQQVTLRCSSQSGHNTVSWYQQALGQGPQFIFQYYREEENGRGNFPPRFSGLQFPNYSSELNVNALELDDSALYLCASSLSSREQYFGPGTRLTVT.

This clone was seen once. The chain couples TRBV27 to TRBJ2-1; D gene unclear. Trimming removed 5 bases at V and 3 bases at J, with 14 bases between. Germline CDR1 is MNHEY and CDR2 is SMNVEV (reference sequence). This CDR3 contains 15 residues. The CDR3 loop is CASSTTGGNYNEQFF. The CDR3 DNA reads TGTGCCAGCAGTACCACCGGCGGCAACTACAATGAGCAGTTCTTC.

The V call is TRBV2, the J call TRBJ1-4; D is unresolved. V was trimmed by 7 bases and J by 13 bases, leaving 19 bases between them. Looked up from germline, CDR1 is SNHLY and CDR2 is FYNNEI. The CDR3 is made up of 13 amino acids. The chain's CDR3 is CASNRDMILGLFF. In nucleotides, the CDR3 is TGTGCCAGCAACCGAGACATGATCTTGGGACTGTTTTTT.